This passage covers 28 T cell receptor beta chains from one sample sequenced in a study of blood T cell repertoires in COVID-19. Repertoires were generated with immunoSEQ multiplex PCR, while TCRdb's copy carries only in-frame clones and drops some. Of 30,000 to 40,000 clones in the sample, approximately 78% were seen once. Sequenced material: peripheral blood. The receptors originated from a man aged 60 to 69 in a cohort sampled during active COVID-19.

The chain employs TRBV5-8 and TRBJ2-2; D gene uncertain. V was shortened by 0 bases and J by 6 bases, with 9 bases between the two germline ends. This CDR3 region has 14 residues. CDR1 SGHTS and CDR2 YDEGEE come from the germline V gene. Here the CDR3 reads CASSLEGGAGELFF. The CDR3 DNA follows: TGTGCCAGCAGCTTGGAAGGCGGTGCCGGGGAGCTGTTTTTT.

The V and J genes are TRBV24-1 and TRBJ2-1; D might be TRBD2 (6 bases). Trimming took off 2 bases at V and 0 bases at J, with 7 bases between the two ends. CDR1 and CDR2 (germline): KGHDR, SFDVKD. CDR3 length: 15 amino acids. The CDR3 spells CATSDSRGSYNEQFF. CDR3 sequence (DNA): TGTGCCACCAGTGATTCGCGGGGCTCCTACAATGAGCAGTTCTTC.

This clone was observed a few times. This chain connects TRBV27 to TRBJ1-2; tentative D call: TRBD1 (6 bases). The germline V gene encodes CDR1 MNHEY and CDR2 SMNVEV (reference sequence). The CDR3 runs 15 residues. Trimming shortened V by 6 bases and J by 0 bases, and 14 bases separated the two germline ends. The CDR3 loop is CASSQGTQANYGYTF. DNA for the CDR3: TGTGCCAGCAGCCAGGGGACGCAAGCTAACTATGGCTACACCTTC.

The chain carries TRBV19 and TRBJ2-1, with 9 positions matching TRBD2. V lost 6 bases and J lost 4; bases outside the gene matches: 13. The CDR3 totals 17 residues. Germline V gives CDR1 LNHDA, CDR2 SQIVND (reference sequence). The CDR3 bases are TGTGCCAGTAGCCGTTGGCAGGGACTAGCAGATTACAATGAGCAGTTCTTC. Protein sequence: CASSRWQGLADYNEQFF.

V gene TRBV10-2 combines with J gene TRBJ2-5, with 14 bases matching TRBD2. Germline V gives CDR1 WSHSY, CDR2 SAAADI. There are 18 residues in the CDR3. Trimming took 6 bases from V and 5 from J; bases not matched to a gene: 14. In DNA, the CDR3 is TGCGCCAGCAGGGATTCCGGGACTAGCGGGGGAGGGAGGGAGACCCAGTACTTC. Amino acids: CASRDSGTSGGGRETQYF.

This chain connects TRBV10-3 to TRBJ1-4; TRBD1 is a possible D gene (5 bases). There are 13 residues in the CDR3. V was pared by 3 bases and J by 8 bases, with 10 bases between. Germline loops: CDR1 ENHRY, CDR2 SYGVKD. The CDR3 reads CAISDREGEKLFF. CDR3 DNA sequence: TGTGCCATCAGTGACAGGGAAGGGGAAAAACTGTTTTTT.

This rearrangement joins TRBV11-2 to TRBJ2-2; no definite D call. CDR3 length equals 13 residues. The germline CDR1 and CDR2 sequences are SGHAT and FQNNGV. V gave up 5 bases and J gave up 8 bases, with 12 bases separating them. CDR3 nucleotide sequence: TGTGCCAGCAGCGTGCAGGTTGGGGGGGAGCTGTTTTTT. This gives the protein CASSVQVGGELFF.

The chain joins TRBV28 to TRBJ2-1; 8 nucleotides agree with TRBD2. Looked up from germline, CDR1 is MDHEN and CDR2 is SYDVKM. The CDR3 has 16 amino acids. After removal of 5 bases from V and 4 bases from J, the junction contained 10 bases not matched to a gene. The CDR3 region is CASSPTPGLVYNEQFF. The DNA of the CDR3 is TGTGCCAGCAGTCCGACGCCGGGACTAGTATACAATGAGCAGTTCTTC. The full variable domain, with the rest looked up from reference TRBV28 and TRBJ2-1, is DVKVTQSSRYLVKRTGEKVFLECVQDMDHENMFWYRQDPGLGLRLIYFSYDVKMKEKGDIPEGYSVSREKKERFSLILESASTNQTSMYLCASSPTPGLVYNEQFFGPGTRLTVL.

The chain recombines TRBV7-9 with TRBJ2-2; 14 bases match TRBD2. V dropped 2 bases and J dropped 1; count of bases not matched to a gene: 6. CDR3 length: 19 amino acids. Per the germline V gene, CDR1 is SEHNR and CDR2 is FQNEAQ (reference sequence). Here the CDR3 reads CASSLFGGLAGENTGELFF. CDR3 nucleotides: TGTGCCAGCAGCTTATTTGGGGGACTAGCGGGGGAGAACACCGGGGAGCTGTTTTTT. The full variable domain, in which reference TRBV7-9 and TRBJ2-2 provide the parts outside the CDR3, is DTGVSQNPRHKITKRGQNVTFRCDPISEHNRLYWYRQTLGQGPEFLTYFQNEAQLEKSRLLSDRFSAERPKGSFSTLEIQRTEQGDSAMYLCASSLFGGLAGENTGELFFGEGSRLTVL.

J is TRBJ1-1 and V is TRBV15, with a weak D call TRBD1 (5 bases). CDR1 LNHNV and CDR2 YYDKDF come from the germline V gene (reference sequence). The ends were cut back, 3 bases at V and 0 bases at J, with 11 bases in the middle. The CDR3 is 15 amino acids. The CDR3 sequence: CATSSPGHLNTEAFF. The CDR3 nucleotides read TGTGCCACCAGCAGCCCCGGACACTTGAACACTGAAGCTTTCTTT.

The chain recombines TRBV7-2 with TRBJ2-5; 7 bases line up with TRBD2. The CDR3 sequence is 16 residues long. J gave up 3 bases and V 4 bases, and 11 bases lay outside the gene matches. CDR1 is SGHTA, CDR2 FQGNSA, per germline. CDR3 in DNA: TGTGCCAGCAGCTCGGGGGGTGGAAGGCTGGAAGAGACCCAGTACTTC. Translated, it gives CASSSGGGRLEETQYF.

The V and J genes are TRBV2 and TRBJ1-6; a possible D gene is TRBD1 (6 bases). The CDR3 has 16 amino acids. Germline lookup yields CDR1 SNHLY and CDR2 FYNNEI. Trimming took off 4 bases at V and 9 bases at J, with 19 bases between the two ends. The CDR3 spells CASSGTGIRGISPLHF. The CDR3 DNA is TGTGCCAGCAGTGGAACAGGGATAAGGGGCATTTCACCCCTCCACTTT.

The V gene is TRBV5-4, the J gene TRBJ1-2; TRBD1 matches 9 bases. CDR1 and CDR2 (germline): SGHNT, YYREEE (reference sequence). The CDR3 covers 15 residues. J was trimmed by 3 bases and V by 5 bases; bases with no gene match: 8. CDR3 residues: CASSSPGQGYYGYTF. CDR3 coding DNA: TGTGCCAGCAGTTCTCCGGGACAGGGTTACTATGGCTACACCTTC.

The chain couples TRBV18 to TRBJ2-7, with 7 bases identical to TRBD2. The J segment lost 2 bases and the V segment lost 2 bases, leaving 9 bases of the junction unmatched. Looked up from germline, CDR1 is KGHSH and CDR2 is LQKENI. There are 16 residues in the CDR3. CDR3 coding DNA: TGTGCCAGCTCACCAGGGAGTAGCGGGCTAACCTACGAGCAGTACTTC. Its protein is CASSPGSSGLTYEQYF.

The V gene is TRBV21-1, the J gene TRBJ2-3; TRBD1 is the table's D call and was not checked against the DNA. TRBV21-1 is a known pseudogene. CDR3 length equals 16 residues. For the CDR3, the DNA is TGTGCCAGCAGCATCGCGACAGGCCCCCCCACAGATACGCAGTATTTT. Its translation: CASSIATGPPTDTQYF.

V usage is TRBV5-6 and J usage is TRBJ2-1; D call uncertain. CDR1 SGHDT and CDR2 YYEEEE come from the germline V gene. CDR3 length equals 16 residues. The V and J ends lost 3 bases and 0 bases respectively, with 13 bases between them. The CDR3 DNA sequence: TGTGCCAGCAGCTCCCTTGTCAGATCCTCCTACAATGAGCAGTTCTTC. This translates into CASSSLVRSSYNEQFF.

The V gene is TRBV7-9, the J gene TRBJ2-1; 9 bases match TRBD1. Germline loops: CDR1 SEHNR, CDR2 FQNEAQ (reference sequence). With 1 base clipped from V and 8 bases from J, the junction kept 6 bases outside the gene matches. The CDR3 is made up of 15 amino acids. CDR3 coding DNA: TGTGCCAGCAGCTTAGGGGACAGGGAACGTGATGAGCAGTTCTTC. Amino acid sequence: CASSLGDRERDEQFF.

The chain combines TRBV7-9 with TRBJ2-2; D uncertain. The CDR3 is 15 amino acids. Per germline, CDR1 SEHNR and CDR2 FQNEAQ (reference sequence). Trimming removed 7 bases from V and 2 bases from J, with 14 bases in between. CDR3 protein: CASNPELLNTGELFF. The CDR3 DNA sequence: TGTGCCAGCAACCCGGAGCTCCTCAACACCGGGGAGCTGTTTTTT.

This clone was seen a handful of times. For the CDR3, the DNA is TGTGCCAGCAGCTTGTTGGACCGGGGAGCACTGGCTGAAGCTTTCTTT. Its translation: CASSLLDRGALAEAFF. The V and J genes are TRBV5-8 and TRBJ1-1, with no clear D. Trimming took 1 base from V and 6 from J, leaving 19 bases between them. Germline lookup yields CDR1 SGHTS and CDR2 YDEGEE. The CDR3 covers 16 residues.

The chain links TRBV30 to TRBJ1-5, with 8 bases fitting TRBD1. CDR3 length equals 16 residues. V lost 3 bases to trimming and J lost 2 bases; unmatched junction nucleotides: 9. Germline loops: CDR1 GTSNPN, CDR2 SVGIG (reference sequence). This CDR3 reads CAWSGLTGAGNQPQHF. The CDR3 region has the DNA TGTGCCTGGAGCGGATTGACAGGGGCTGGCAATCAGCCCCAGCATTTT.

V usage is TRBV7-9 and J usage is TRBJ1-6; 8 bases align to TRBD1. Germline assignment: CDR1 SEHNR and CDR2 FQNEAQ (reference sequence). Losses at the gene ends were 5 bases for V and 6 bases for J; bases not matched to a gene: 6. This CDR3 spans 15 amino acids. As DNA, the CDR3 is TGTGCCAGCAGCCCTCCAGGGGGCAGTAATTCACCCCTCCACTTT. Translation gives CASSPPGGSNSPLHF.

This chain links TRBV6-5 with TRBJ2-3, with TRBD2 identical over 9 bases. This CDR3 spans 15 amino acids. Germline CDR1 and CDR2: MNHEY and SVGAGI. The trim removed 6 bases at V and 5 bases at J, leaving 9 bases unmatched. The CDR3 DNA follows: TGTGCCAGCAGGTCTGGCGGGGGGGCGGTAGATACGCAGTATTTT. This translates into CASRSGGGAVDTQYF.

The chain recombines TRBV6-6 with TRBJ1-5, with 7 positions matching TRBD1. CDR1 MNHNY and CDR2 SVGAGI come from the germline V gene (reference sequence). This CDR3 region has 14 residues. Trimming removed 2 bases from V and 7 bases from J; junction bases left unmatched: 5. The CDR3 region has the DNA TGTGCCAGCAGTTACAGGACAGGCGGGCAGCCCCAGCATTTT. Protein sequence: CASSYRTGGQPQHF.

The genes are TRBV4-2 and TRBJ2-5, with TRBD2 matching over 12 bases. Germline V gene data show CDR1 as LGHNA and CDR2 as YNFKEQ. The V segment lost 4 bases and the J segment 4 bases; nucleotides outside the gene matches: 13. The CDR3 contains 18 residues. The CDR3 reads CASSPETSGSPGGETQYF. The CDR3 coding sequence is TGTGCCAGCAGCCCAGAGACTAGCGGGAGCCCTGGGGGAGAGACCCAGTACTTC.

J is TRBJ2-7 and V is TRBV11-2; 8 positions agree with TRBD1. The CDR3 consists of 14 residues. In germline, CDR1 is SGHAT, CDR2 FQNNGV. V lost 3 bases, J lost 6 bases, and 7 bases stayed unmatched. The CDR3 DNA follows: TGTGCCAGCAGCTTGACGGGACAGGTGACCGAGCAGTACTTC. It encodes CASSLTGQVTEQYF. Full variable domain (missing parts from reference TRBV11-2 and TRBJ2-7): EAGVAQSPRYKIIEKRQSVAFWCNPISGHATLYWYQQILGQGPKLLIQFQNNGVVDDSQLPKDRFSAERLKGVDSTLKIQPAKLEDSAVYLCASSLTGQVTEQYFGPGTRLTVT.

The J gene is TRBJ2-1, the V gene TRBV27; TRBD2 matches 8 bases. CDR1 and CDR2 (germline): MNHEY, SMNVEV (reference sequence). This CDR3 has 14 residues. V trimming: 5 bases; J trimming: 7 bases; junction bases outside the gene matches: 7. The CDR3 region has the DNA TGTGCCAGCAGTCCCGGGACTAGTCCAAATGAGCAGTTCTTC. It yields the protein CASSPGTSPNEQFF.

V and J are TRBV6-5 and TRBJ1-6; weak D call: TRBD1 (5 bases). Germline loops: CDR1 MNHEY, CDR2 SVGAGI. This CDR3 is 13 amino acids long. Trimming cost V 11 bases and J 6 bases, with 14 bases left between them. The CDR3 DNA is TGTGCCTCCCAGGTTGGGGCTAATTCACCCCTCCACTTT. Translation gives CASQVGANSPLHF.

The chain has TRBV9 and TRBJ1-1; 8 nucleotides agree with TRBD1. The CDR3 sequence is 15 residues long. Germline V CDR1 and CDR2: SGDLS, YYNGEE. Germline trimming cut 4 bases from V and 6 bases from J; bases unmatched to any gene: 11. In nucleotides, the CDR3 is TGTGCCAGCAGCACCGGGACAGGATGGGGCGCTGAAGCTTTCTTT. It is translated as CASSTGTGWGAEAFF.